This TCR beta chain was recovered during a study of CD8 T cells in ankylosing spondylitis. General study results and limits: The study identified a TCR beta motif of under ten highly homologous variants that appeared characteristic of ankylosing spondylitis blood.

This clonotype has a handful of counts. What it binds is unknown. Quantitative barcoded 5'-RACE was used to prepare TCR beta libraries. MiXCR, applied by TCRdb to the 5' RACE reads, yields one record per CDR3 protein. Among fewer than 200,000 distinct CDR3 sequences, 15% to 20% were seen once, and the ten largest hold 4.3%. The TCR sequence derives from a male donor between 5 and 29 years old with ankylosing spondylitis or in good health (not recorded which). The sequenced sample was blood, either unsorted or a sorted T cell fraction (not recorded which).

In DNA, the CDR3 is TGCAGTTTCCTAGCGGGAGATAACATTCAGTACTTC. It translates to CSFLAGDNIQYF. The chain joins TRBV20-1 to TRBJ2-4; TRBD2 agrees at 10 bases. V lost 8 bases to trimming and J lost 7 bases; unmatched junction nucleotides: 5. The CDR3 sequence is 12 residues long. Germline V gene sequence: CDR1 DFQATT, CDR2 SNEGSKA (reference sequence).